This TCR beta chain was captured by sequencing in a study of esophageal squamous cell carcinoma under preoperative chemotherapy (dated by TCRdb to the late 2010s). Notes on the research overall: In the study, TCR repertoires were profiled in both peripheral blood T cells and tumor-infiltrating lymphocytes. The effects of paclitaxel-nedaplatin chemotherapy on T-cell receptor repertoires in patients with esophageal squamous cell carcinoma were assessed. Four to six patients with primary esophageal squamous cell carcinoma were included in the cohort. Repertoires from samples collected before paclitaxel-nedaplatin therapy were compared with repertoires from samples collected after the therapy.

Trimming costs V 4 bases and J 0 bases, and their ends lie 8 bases apart. The cysteine opens and the phenylalanine closes a CDR3 of 14 amino acids. Only the CDR3 region is kept as DNA, spanning 42 bases read in frame from base 1. The germline V gene sets CDR1 to MNHEY and CDR2 to SVGEGT. Results and caveats for the whole study, not just this receptor: Tumor-infiltrating lymphocytes after treatment appeared to come partly from peripheral T cells migrating into the tumor, rather than solely from local clonal changes. Paclitaxel-nedaplatin therapy induced immediate and substantial clonotype frequency changes, with contraction more likely among abundant clones than amplification. The cohort was small, with only five patients with esophageal squamous cell carcinoma analyzed. After chemotherapy, peripheral T cells showed a significant rise in TCR diversity, whereas tumor-infiltrating lymphocytes did not.

The sample's time point label is to be understood as: after preoperative PTX-NDP chemotherapy. Paclitaxel-nedaplatin was administered to patients as preoperative chemotherapy before surgery. Receptor amplification or capture employed PCR. Sequencing took place on a HiSeq X Ten. TCR repertoires were characterized by high-throughput sequencing. TCRdb trimmed public reads at Q25 via fastp, called clones via MiXCR and kept in-frame beta chains. CDR3 protein sequences are deduplicated, and each keeps its most common genes and DNA. This sample has 32,000 or so distinct CDR3 sequences in its table, and around 49% of those were observed once. Clones ranked in the top ten supply roughly 23% of the sample. To note about this clonotype: The specificity of this receptor is unknown. No much larger clone exists at a distance of one base, and base qualities are not known.

This sequence uses TRBV6-2 or TRBV6-3 and TRBJ2-3, with a weak D call of TRBD1 (5 bases match). This TCR derives from a human donor with esophageal squamous cell carcinoma. The donor label of this sample is uncertain. This specimen was taken from a patient given preoperative chemotherapy. The CDR3 region has the sequence CASSSTASTDTQYF. The DNA sequence is as follows: TGTGCCAGCAGTTCGACAGCTAGCACAGATACGCAGTATTTT.